Listed here are 9 T cell receptor beta chains from one sample, sequenced in a study of blood T cell repertoires in COVID-19. Sequenced by immunoSEQ multiplex PCR; TCRdb stores in-frame clones only, minus some. The sample lists roughly 250,000 clones, 70% to 85% occurring once. The sequenced material came from peripheral blood. The receptors here all came from a woman aged 80 or over with acute or convalescent COVID-19.

This clone was seen once. The CDR3 DNA follows: TGTGCCAGCAGTTTGGCAGGGGGCACAGATACGCAGTATTTT. It codes for CASSLAGGTDTQYF. The chain couples TRBV28 to TRBJ2-3; maybe TRBD1 (6 bases). Germline values: CDR1 MDHEN, CDR2 SYDVKM. V lost 3 bases and J 1 base, leaving 8 bases between the germline ends. The CDR3 is 14 amino acids.

This clone showed up just a few times. The CDR3 DNA reads as TGTGCCAGCAGTTACTCGACGCAGGGGTTGGGGGAGCAGTACTTC. Its protein product is CASSYSTQGLGEQYF. This chain uses TRBV6-5 with TRBJ2-7, with D possibly matching TRBD1 (6 bases). V was shortened by 0 bases and J by 7 bases, with 16 bases between the two germline ends. This CDR3 comprises 15 residues. CDR1 MNHEY and CDR2 SVGAGI come from the germline V gene.

The chain joins TRBV20-1 to TRBJ1-2, with a weak D call TRBD1 (5 bases). The CDR3 length is 12 residues. Per germline, CDR1 DFQATT and CDR2 SNEGSKA (reference sequence). Trimming removed 3 bases at V and 7 bases at J, with 12 bases between. CDR3 in amino acids: CSASEGRGGYTF. CDR3 sequence (DNA): TGCAGTGCTAGTGAGGGGCGGGGTGGCTACACCTTC.

The J gene is TRBJ2-3, the V gene TRBV7-8; 8 nucleotides agree with TRBD2. CDR3 size: 17 residues. The J segment lost 0 bases and the V segment lost 1 base, leaving 6 bases of the junction unmatched. Germline V gene sequence: CDR1 SGHVS, CDR2 FQNEAQ. The CDR3 bases are TGTGCCAGCAGCTTAGTGACGGGGGGGCTTAGCACAGATACGCAGTATTTT. It translates to CASSLVTGGLSTDTQYF.

As concerns this clone: This could be a read error, since a much larger clone is one nucleotide away. The sample has other DNA sequences that encode this CDR3 too. The chain recombines TRBV6-1 with TRBJ1-5; a weak D match, TRBD1 (5 bases). The CDR3 has 15 amino acids. Germline assignment: CDR1 MNHNS and CDR2 SASEGT. CDR3 amino acids: CASSEGSRGNQPQHF. The CDR3 DNA sequence: TGTGCCAGCAGTGAAGGTTCGCGGGGCAATCAGCCTCAGCATTTT.

The V call is TRBV3-1 (or the pseudogene TRBV3-2), the J call TRBJ1-5; TRBD1 matches at 7 bases. CDR3 length: 15 amino acids. V was pared by 5 bases and J by 2 bases, with 6 bases of the junction left unmatched. Germline-derived CDR1 and CDR2 are LGHDT and YNNKEL (reference sequence). CDR3 sequence: CASSGNRGGNQPQHF. The CDR3 DNA reads TGTGCCAGCAGCGGCAACAGGGGCGGCAATCAGCCCCAGCATTTT.

The chain links TRBV6-5 to TRBJ1-5, with TRBD1 matching over 9 bases. Germline assignment: CDR1 MNHEY and CDR2 SVGAGI. V dropped 6 bases and J dropped 4; count of bases not matched to a gene: 7. This CDR3 is built from 15 residues. For the CDR3, the DNA is TGTGCCAGCAGGTCACCGGGACAGGGTAATCAGCCCCAGCATTTT. It is translated as CASRSPGQGNQPQHF.

The chain is built from TRBV6-5 and TRBJ2-1, with 9 bases fitting TRBD1. CDR1 is MNHEY, CDR2 SVGAGI, per germline. CDR3 size: 15 residues. With V trimmed by 7 bases and J by 7 bases, 11 bases remained unmatched. CDR3 sequence reads: CASISRQGGRNEQFF. The CDR3 nucleotides are TGTGCCAGCATTTCCAGACAGGGGGGCAGGAATGAGCAGTTCTTC.

The V and J genes are TRBV2 and TRBJ1-2, with TRBD1 identical over 9 bases. Germline V gives CDR1 SNHLY, CDR2 FYNNEI. This CDR3 spans 13 amino acids. V was clipped by 5 bases and J by 3 bases; unmatched bases: 1. The CDR3 loop is CASSRQGDYGYTF. The CDR3 DNA is TGTGCCAGCAGTAGACAGGGGGACTATGGCTACACCTTC.